This T cell receptor beta chain derives from a study of vaccination effects on CD4 cells after COVID-19. Method: immunoSEQ multiplex PCR; TCRdb's copy keeps in-frame clones and lacks some. The table records 30,000 to 35,000 clones, approximately 61% of them present only once. With the ViraFEST assay, the study expanded antigen-specific CD4+ T cells using viral peptide pools, then sequenced them. The culture ran for 10 days, and then CD4+ T cells were isolated. Trimming took 2 bases from V and 6 from J, leaving 8 bases between them. The CDR3 consists of 12 residues. Germline CDR1 reads SGHTA; CDR2 reads FQGTGA. Of note for this clone: Its cognate antigen is unknown.

The material sequenced was CD4+ T cells from PBMCs cultured with HCoV-229E spike peptides, taken before COVID-19 vaccination. The TCR was taken from a human donor who received a COVID-19 vaccine. The chain joins TRBV7-3 to TRBJ2-7, with D perhaps matching TRBD2 (6 bases). The CDR3 here is CASSLDGGEQYF. The CDR3 DNA reads TGTGCCAGCAGCTTAGACGGGGGCGAGCAGTACTTC.